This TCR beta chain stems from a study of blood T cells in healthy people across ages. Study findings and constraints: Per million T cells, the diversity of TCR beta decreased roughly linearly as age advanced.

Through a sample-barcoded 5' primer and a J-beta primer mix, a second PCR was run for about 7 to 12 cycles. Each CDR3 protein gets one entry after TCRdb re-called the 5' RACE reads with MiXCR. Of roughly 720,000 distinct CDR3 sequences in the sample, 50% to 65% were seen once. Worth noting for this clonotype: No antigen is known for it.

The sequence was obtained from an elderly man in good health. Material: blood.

The CDR3 sequence: CAWSVLNEQFF. The CDR3 coding sequence is TGTGCCTGGAGTGTACTTAATGAGCAGTTCTTC. This chain connects TRBV30 to TRBJ2-1; unclear D gene. The CDR3 is 11 residues long. The germline CDR1 and CDR2 sequences are GTSNPN and SVGIG (reference sequence). V shed 0 bases and J shed 7 bases, with 4 bases lying between them.